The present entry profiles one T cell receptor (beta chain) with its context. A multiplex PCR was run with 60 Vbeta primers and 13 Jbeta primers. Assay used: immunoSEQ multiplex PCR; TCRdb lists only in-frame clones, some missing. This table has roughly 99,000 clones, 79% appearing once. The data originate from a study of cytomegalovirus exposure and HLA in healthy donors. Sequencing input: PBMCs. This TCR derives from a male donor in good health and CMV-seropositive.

The CDR3 DNA reads as TGCGCCAGCAGCCAAGATAAGGAGGGCTGGCAGTTCTTC. Residues: CASSQDKEGWQFF. The genes are TRBV4-3 and TRBJ2-1; weak D call: TRBD2 (6 bases). The V and J ends lost 0 bases and 12 bases respectively, with 12 bases between them. The CDR3 spans 13 residues. Germline CDR1 LGHNA, CDR2 YSLEER.